This T cell receptor (beta chain) was profiled in a study of regulatory T cells in long-lasting Graves disease. Investigators prepared the TCR beta libraries by applying iRepertoire HTBI primers and Arm-PCR of CDR3 regions. MiXCR was run by TCRdb on the multiplex PCR reads, yielding one entry per CDR3 protein. The sample holds over 500,000 distinct CDR3 sequences, 16% seen once. Time point specified: newly diagnosed GD, antithyroid drugs for less than 3 months. From RNA extracted from PBMCs, the TCR library was made. V shed 5 bases and J shed 4 bases, with 15 bases lying between them. This CDR3 comprises 14 residues. At least ten counts were recorded for this clonotype. Another study also made use of these data, one on T cells in Graves' hyperthyroidism and ophthalmopathy.

V gene TRBV12-3 or TRBV12-4 combines with J gene TRBJ2-7; TRBD1 is a possible D gene (5 bases). The sequence was obtained from a man in his late teens or twenties with Graves disease. The sequenced sample was peripheral blood mononuclear cells (PBMCs), obtained at new diagnosis, from a patient treated with antithyroid drugs. CDR3 DNA: TGTGCCAGCAGTCCCCCCGCCCGACAGTACGAGCAGTACTTC. Translation gives CASSPPARQYEQYF.